The rows below give T cell receptor beta chains drawn from one sample of a study of blood T cell repertoires in COVID-19. Some clones are missing from TCRdb's copy, which holds only in-frame ones; the method was immunoSEQ multiplex PCR. The sample yields approximately 190,000 clones, around 83% seen once. The sequenced sample was PBMCs or T cells enriched from blood (not recorded which). The receptors derive from a woman between 25 and 40 years old who had been exposed to COVID-19. The CDR3 runs from the conserved cysteine through the conserved F or W. Each record gives: clone size, J gene, V gene, CDR3 protein. Only some rows state a clone size, as once, few, many or a class for expanded clones.

clone size: NA
J gene: TRBJ1-4
V gene: TRBV7-9
CDR3 protein: CASSIGTGAHEKLFF

clone size: NA
J gene: TRBJ2-1
V gene: TRBV5-1
CDR3 protein: CASSLLAESYNEQFF

clone size: NA
J gene: TRBJ2-5
V gene: TRBV11-2
CDR3 protein: CATQGGLAGGPEGQYF

clone size: few
J gene: TRBJ2-1
V gene: TRBV6-6
CDR3 protein: CASSQGLAGRNLNNEQFF

clone size: NA
J gene: TRBJ1-5
V gene: TRBV7-9
CDR3 protein: CASTGTGNQPQHF

clone size: NA
J gene: TRBJ2-3
V gene: TRBV20-1
CDR3 protein: CSASVAESTDTQYF

clone size: NA
J gene: TRBJ2-2
V gene: TRBV6-2/TRBV6-3
CDR3 protein: CASSYKIETGELFF

clone size: NA
J gene: TRBJ2-7
V gene: TRBV7-8
CDR3 protein: CASSLGPLVAGAYEQYF

clone size: few
J gene: TRBJ1-2
V gene: TRBV5-6
CDR3 protein: CASSLAGGEGYTF

clone size: once
J gene: TRBJ2-7
V gene: TRBV12-3/TRBV12-4
CDR3 protein: CASSLSQIYEQYF

clone size: once
J gene: TRBJ2-1
V gene: TRBV2
CDR3 protein: CASSDRDYAYNEQFF

clone size: NA
J gene: TRBJ2-5
V gene: TRBV7-8
CDR3 protein: CASSLARLAIRETQYF

clone size: once
J gene: TRBJ2-1
V gene: TRBV9
CDR3 protein: CASSSKLAEYNEQFF

clone size: NA
J gene: TRBJ2-1
V gene: TRBV11-3
CDR3 protein: CASSLSSGGASYNEQFF

clone size: NA
J gene: TRBJ1-2
V gene: TRBV19
CDR3 protein: CASSVQGINYGYTF

clone size: NA
J gene: TRBJ1-2
V gene: TRBV7-6
CDR3 protein: CASSEGARGYGYTF

clone size: once
J gene: TRBJ2-5
V gene: TRBV5-1
CDR3 protein: CASSLAGVWEETQYF

clone size: NA
J gene: TRBJ1-2
V gene: TRBV25-1
CDR3 protein: CASSEEGYTF

clone size: NA
J gene: TRBJ1-3
V gene: TRBV20-1
CDR3 protein: CSARIENTIYF

clone size: NA
J gene: TRBJ1-3
V gene: TRBV7-3
CDR3 protein: CASSLYPPGNTIYF

clone size: NA
J gene: TRBJ2-7
V gene: TRBV5-1
CDR3 protein: CASSLAPGISYEQYF

clone size: NA
J gene: TRBJ1-1
V gene: TRBV7-2
CDR3 protein: CASSLSFVYGDEAFF

clone size: once
J gene: TRBJ2-7
V gene: TRBV6-1
CDR3 protein: CASSEGLGLAGVYEQYF

clone size: NA
J gene: TRBJ1-2
V gene: TRBV9
CDR3 protein: CASSVEDRSTGGYTF

clone size: NA
J gene: TRBJ2-7
V gene: TRBV10-2
CDR3 protein: CASSEYPLAGDEQYF

clone size: once
J gene: TRBJ2-7
V gene: TRBV18
CDR3 protein: CASSPYLPGQTFDEQYF

clone size: NA
J gene: TRBJ2-3
V gene: TRBV4-1
CDR3 protein: CASSQDQLGGDTQYF